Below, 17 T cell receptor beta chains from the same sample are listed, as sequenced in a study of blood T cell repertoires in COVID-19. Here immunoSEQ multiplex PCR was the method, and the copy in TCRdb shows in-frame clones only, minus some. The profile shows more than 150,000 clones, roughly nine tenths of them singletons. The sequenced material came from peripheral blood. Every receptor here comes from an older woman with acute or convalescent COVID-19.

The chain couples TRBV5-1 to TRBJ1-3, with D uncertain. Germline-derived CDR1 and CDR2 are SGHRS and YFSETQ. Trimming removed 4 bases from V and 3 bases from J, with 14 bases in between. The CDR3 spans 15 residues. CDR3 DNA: TGCGCCAGCAGCCCCACGGGTGGATTTGGAAACACCATATATTTT. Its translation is CASSPTGGFGNTIYF. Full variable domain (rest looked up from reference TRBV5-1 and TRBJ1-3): KAGVTQTPRYLIKTRGQQVTLSCSPISGHRSVSWYQQTPGQGLQFLFEYFSETQRNKGNFPGRFSGRQFSNSRSEMNVSTLELGDSALYLCASSPTGGFGNTIYFGEGSWLTVV.

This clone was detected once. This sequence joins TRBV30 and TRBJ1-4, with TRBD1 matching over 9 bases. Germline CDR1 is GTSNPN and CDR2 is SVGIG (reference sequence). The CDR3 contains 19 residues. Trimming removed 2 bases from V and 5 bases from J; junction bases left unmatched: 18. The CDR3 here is CAWSRREKLSGTGNEKLFF. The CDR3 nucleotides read TGTGCCTGGAGTAGGAGGGAAAAGCTTTCCGGGACAGGGAATGAAAAACTGTTTTTT.

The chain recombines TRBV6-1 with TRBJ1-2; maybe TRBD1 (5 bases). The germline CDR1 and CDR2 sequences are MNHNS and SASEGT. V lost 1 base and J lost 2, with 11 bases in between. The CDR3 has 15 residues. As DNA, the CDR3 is TGTGCCAGCAGTGAAGTAAATAGGGGCAACTATGGCTACACCTTC. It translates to CASSEVNRGNYGYTF.

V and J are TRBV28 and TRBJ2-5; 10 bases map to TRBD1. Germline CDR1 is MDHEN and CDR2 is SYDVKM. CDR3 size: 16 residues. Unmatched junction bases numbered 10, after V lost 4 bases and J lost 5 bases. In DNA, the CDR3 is TGTGCCAGCAGTTCACCTCCGGGACAGGGGATTGAGACCCAGTACTTC. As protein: CASSSPPGQGIETQYF.

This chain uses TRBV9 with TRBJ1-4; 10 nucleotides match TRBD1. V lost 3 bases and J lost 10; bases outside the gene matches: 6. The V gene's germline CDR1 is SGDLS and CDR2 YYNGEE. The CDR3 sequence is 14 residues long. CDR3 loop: CASSATGGGGKLFF. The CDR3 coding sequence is TGTGCCAGCAGCGCGACAGGGGGCGGAGGAAAACTGTTTTTT.

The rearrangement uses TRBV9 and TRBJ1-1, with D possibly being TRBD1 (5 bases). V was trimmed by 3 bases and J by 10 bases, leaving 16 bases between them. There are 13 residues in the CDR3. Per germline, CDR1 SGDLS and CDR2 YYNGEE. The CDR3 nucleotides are TGTGCCAGCAGCGCCCCAGGGTTTAGTATAGCTTTCTTT. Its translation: CASSAPGFSIAFF. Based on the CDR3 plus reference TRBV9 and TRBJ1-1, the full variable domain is DSGVTQTPKHLITATGQRVTLRCSPRSGDLSVYWYQQSLDQGLQFLIQYYNGEERAKGNILERFSAQQFPDLHSELNLSSLELGDSALYFCASSAPGFSIAFFGQGTRLTVV.

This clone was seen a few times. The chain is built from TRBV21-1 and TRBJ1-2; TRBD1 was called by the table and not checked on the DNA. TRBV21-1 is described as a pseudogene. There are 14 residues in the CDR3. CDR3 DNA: TGTGCCAGCAGCCCGCGACAGGGGAGGAATGGCTACACCTTC. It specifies CASSPRQGRNGYTF.

CDR3 sequence: CASSPPGLAGVTNEQFF. The CDR3 bases are TGTGCCAGCTCACCGCCGGGACTAGCGGGAGTAACCAATGAGCAGTTCTTC. The genes are TRBV18 and TRBJ2-1; TRBD2 matches at 14 bases. The CDR3 runs 17 residues. Unmatched junction bases numbered 7, after V lost 3 bases and J lost 6 bases. Per germline, CDR1 KGHSH and CDR2 LQKENI.

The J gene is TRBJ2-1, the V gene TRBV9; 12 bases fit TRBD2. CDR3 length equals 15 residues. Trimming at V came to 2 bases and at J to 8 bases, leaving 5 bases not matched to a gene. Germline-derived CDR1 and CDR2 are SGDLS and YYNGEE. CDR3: CASSVLAGGRYEQFF. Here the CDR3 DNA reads TGTGCCAGCAGCGTCCTAGCGGGAGGGCGCTATGAGCAGTTCTTC.

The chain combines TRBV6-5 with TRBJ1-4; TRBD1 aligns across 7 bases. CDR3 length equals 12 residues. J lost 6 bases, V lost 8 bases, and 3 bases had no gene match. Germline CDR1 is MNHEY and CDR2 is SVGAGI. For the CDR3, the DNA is TGTGCCAGCCAGGGGACAGATGAAAAACTGTTTTTT. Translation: CASQGTDEKLFF.

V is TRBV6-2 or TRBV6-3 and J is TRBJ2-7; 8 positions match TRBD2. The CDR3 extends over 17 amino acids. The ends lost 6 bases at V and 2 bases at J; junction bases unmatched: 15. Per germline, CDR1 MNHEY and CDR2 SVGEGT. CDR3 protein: CASSQVYAGGRTYEQYF. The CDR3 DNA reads TGTGCCAGCAGCCAGGTCTATGCGGGGGGTCGAACCTACGAGCAGTACTTC.

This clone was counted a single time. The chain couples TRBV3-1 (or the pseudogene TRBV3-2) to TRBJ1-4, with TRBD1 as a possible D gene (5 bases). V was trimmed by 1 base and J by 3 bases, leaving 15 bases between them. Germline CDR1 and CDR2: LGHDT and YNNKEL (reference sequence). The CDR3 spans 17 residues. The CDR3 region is CASSQGGRAAANEKLFF. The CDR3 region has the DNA TGTGCCAGCAGCCAAGGTGGCAGGGCGGCGGCTAATGAAAAACTGTTTTTT.

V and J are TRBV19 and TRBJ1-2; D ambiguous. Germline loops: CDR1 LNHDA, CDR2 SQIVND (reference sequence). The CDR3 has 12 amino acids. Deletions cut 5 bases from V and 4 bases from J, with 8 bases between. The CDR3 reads CASSPSGYGYTF. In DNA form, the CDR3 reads TGTGCCAGTAGTCCTTCAGGCTATGGCTACACCTTC.

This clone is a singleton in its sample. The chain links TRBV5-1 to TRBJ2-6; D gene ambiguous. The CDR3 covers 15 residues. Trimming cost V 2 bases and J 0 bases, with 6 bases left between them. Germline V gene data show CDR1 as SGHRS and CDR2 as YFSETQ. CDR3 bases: TGCGCCAGCAGCTTACAGTACTCTGGGGCCAACGTCCTGACTTTC. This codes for CASSLQYSGANVLTF.

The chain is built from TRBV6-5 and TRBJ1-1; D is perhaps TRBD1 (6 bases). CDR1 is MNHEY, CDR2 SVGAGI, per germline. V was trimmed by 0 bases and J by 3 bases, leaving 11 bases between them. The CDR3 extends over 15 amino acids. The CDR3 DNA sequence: TGTGCCAGCAGTTACTCGCCAGGGGTTTACACTGAAGCTTTCTTT. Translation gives CASSYSPGVYTEAFF.

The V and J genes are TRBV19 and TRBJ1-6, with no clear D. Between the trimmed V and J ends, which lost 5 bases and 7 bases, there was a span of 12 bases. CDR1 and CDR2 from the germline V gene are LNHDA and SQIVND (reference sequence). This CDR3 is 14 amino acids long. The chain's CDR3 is CASSSVGGNSPLHF. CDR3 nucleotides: TGTGCCAGTAGTTCAGTGGGCGGGAATTCACCCCTCCACTTT.

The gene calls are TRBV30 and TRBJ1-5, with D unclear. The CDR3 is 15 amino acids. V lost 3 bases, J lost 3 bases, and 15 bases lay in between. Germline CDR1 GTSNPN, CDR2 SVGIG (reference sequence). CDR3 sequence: CAWRVPRPVNQPQHF. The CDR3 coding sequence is TGTGCCTGGAGGGTGCCGCGGCCCGTCAATCAGCCCCAGCATTTT.